This TCR beta chain was documented in a study of CXCR3-negative and CXCR3-positive naive CD8 T cells. Triplicate 300,000-cell sorts were made of each CD8+ T cell subset. Naive CD8+ T cells were CD45RO-CCR7+CD27+CD95-. UMI-tagged TRB cDNA libraries were built via 5' RACE. TCRdb re-analyzed the 5' RACE reads; it lists each CDR3 protein once, without DNA. The sample table includes 50,000 to 65,000 distinct CDR3 sequences. A note on this clonotype: Antigen specificity is unknown.

Study results and limitations: More hydrophobic TRB CDR3s occurred in CXCR3-positive than in CXCR3-negative naive cells. Diversity was high in both naive subsets and much lower in memory cells.

Source material: naive CXCR3+ CD8+ T cells from blood. Subset noted: CD45RO-CCR7+CD27+CD95- naive CD8+ T cells expressing CXCR3 (TNR3+). This TCR came from a human donor in good health. Some clones in this sample may be carry-over from other donors' samples.

The CDR3 spells CASSYPGLNTEAFF. The chain has TRBV6-2 or TRBV6-3 and TRBJ1-1. Germline V gives CDR1 MNHEY, CDR2 SVGEGT. CDR3 size: 14 residues.